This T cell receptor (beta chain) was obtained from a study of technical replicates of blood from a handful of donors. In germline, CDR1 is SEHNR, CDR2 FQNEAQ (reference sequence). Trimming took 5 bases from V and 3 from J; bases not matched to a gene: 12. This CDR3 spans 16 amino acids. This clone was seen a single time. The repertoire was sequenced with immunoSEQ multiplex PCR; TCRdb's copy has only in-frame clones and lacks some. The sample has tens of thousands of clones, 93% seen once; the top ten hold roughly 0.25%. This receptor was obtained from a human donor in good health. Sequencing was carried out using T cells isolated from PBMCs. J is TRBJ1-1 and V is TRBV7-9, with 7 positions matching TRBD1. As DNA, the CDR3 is TGTGCCAGCAGCCCCTACAAACAGGGGATGGACACTGAAGCTTTCTTT. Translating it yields CASSPYKQGMDTEAFF.